This T cell receptor beta chain stems from a study of cytomegalovirus exposure and HLA in healthy donors. Overall study results and limits: Earlier analysis found most TCR beta V segments productive about 90% or about 30% of the time.

Researchers ran the PCR with 60 Vbeta and 13 Jbeta primers. Generated by immunoSEQ multiplex PCR, the TCRdb table keeps only in-frame clones and is missing some. The table records about 140,000 clones, 70% to 80% of them present only once. In its sample, this clone was seen a few times. The antigen is undetermined. Germline V CDR1 and CDR2: WSHSY, SAAADI. V shed 3 bases and J shed 6 bases, with 8 bases lying between them. The CDR3 length is 12 residues. The receptor was isolated from a female donor in good health and CMV-seronegative. The rearrangement links TRBV10-2 to TRBJ1-1, with D perhaps matching TRBD1 (5 bases). Material for sequencing was PBMCs. The CDR3 DNA is TGCGCCAGCAGTGAAAGGGGTCCTGAAGCTTTCTTT. Its translation is CASSERGPEAFF.